This T cell receptor beta chain came from a study of PD-1 blockade in classical Hodgkin lymphoma. The CDR3 length is 14 residues. The germline CDR1 and CDR2 sequences are SGHTA and FQGNSA. V gave up 4 bases and J gave up 5 bases, with 14 bases separating them. Measured with immunoSEQ multiplex PCR; TCRdb has only the in-frame clones, and not every one. The sample yields around 30,000 clones, roughly 90% seen once. Regarding time point: newly diagnosed, previously untreated cHL patient sample. Thawed PBMCs underwent magnetic negative selection to yield purified CD4+ T cells. The material sequenced was CD4+ T cells from blood. V usage is TRBV7-2 and J usage is TRBJ2-5; tentative D call: TRBD1 (7 bases). This clonotype was sampled from a human donor with classical Hodgkin lymphoma. The CDR3 sequence: CASSSGSGGETQYF. CDR3 nucleotides: TGTGCCAGCAGCTCCGGCTCAGGGGGGGAGACCCAGTACTTC.